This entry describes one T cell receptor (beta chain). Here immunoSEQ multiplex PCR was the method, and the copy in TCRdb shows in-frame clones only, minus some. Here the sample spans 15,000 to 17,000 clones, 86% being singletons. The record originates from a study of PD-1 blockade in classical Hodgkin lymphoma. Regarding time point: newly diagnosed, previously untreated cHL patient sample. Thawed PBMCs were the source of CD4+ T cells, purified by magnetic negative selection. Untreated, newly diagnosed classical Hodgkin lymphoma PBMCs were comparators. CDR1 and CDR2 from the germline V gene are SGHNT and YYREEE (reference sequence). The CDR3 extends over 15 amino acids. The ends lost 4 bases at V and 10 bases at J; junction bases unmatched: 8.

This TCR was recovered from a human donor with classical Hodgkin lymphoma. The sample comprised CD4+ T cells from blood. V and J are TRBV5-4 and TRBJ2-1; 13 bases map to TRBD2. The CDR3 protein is CASSITKGLAGEQFF. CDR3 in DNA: TGTGCCAGCAGCATCACCAAGGGACTAGCGGGAGAGCAGTTCTTC.